This TCR beta chain was observed in a study of blood T cell repertoires in COVID-19. The CDR3 consists of 13 residues. Germline V lookup: CDR1 MNHEY, CDR2 SMNVEV (reference sequence). The V end was cut by 7 bases, the J end by 8 bases, with 15 bases between. The assay was immunoSEQ multiplex PCR, and TCRdb's table has in-frame clones only and misses some. The sample lists about 110,000 clones, around 86% occurring once. The V call is TRBV27, the J call TRBJ2-1; possible D gene TRBD2, 7 bases. This TCR was recovered from a woman aged 70 to 79 with acute or convalescent COVID-19. What was sequenced was peripheral blood. This CDR3 is CASNREGVYEQFF. The CDR3 DNA reads TGTGCCAGCAACAGGGAGGGGGTCTATGAGCAGTTCTTC.